This T cell receptor beta chain was found in a study of blood T cell repertoires in COVID-19. As for the study in general: Acute and convalescent COVID-19 samples came from the United States, Italy and Spain. T cells, B-cell-depleted T cells, or PBMCs supplied cDNA or gDNA.

Per the original data handling: Cell counts per sample came from amplifying reference gene primers. Produced via immunoSEQ multiplex PCR; TCRdb's table is partial and in-frame only. For V, J and clone size, that table is used; D and trimming come from the DNA. The repertoire has hundreds of thousands of clones, approximately 90% of them found once; the top ten carry almost 1.5%. The germline V and J ends were trimmed by 0 bases and 6 bases, with 12 bases remaining between them. Germline CDR1 is SGDLS and CDR2 is YYNGEE. The length of the CDR3 is 14 residues. The sequencing sample was made of peripheral blood. This TCR was sampled from a woman aged 25 to 45 with active or convalescent COVID-19. The rearrangement links TRBV9 to TRBJ1-2, with a tentative D call TRBD1 (5 bases). CDR3 amino acids: CASSVGSGVDGYTF. In DNA, the CDR3 is TGTGCCAGCAGCGTAGGTTCGGGGGTGGATGGCTACACCTTC.